This entry describes one TCR beta chain. Its antigen remains unknown. These data originate in a study of shared clonotypes between healthy human individuals. Overall study results and limits: Donor clonotype sharing was expected to depend on sequencing depth.

Sequencing was performed with immunoSEQ multiplex PCR; in TCRdb, only in-frame clones are kept and a portion is missing. The sample lists hundreds of thousands of clones, 73% occurring once. The TCR originated in a woman aged 30 to 39 in good health. What was sequenced was memory CD4+ T cells sorted from blood. Subset given: CD45RA-negative fraction.

CDR3 protein: CASRQTGGGEKLFF. CDR3 nucleotides: TGTGCCAGCAGGCAGACAGGGGGCGGCGAAAAACTGTTTTTT. The gene calls are TRBV6-1 and TRBJ1-4; TRBD1 aligns across 10 bases. V lost 6 bases to trimming and J lost 8 bases; unmatched junction nucleotides: 6. The CDR3 has 14 residues. Per germline, CDR1 MNHNS and CDR2 SASEGT.